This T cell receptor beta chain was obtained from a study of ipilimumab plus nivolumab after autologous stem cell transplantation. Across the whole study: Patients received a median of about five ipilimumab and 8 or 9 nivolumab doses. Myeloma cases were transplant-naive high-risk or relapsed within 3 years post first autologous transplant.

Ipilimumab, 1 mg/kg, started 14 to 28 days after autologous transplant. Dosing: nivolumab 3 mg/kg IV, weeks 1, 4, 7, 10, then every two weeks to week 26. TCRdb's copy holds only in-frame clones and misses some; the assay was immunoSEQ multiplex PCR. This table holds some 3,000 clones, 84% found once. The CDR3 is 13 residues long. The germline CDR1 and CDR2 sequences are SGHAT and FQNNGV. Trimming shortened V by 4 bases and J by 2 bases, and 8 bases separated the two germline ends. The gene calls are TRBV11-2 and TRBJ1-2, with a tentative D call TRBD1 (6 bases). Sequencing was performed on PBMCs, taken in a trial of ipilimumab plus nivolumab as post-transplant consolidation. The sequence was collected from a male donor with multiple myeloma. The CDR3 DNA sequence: TGTGCCAGCAGCTCTGGACAGAACTATGGCTACACCTTC. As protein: CASSSGQNYGYTF.